This T cell receptor (beta chain) is drawn from a study of T cell responses to AZD1222 COVID-19 vaccine (dated by TCRdb to about 2021). Background on the whole study: A total of around 240 trial participants underwent TCR sequencing, of whom about 210 received two doses of AZD1222 and approximately 25 received two doses of the MenACWY control vaccine. Trial participants were enrolled into age subgroups of 18-55, 56-69 and 70-plus years, which contained roughly 140, 27 and 60 TCR-sequenced participants, respectively. Broader findings and caveats from the paper: Most participants were white British and females outnumbered males, and the authors suggested that clonal diversity may have been underestimated. Nearly half of unique spike-specific TCRs reportedly recognized epitopes outside regions mutated in the B.1.351 and B.1.1.7 variants. Only 5 to 7 AZD1222 recipients were SARS-CoV-2 seropositive at baseline, limiting conclusions about previously exposed vaccinees. The 56-69-year group was small, and its depth increase did not reach significance, likely because of low power. After two AZD1222 doses, spike-specific TCR breadth and depth were significantly higher than at day 0 and than in MenACWY recipients. CD4 TCRs associated with the vaccine covered the entire spike protein, and the dominant responses were in regions 160-218 and 743-854. Because no day 14 peak-response samples were available, repertoires were characterized only after the peak T cell response.

The CDR3 numbers 15 residues from cysteine through phenylalanine. Kept here is only the CDR3 DNA, which spans 45 bases and is read in frame from base 1. V and J are truncated by 2 bases and 1 base respectively, leaving an intervening sequence of 11 bases. The germline V gene (reference sequence) supplies CDR1 SGHKS and CDR2 YYEKEE. The sample's time point label, in plain terms: baseline before first vaccination. Taken with the paper, the label for treatment or condition translates to: meningococcal conjugate vaccine given as trial control. Vaccinee samples were obtained from the UK trials COV001 and COV002, which included a single-blind randomized controlled phase 2/3 trial of AZD1222 (ChAdOx1 nCoV-19) in healthy adults. For TCRbeta chain sequencing, PBMC samples from trial participants were taken at day 0 and at day 28 after the second dose. The CDR3 regions of human TCRbeta chains were subjected to immunosequencing. As for the original processing: Repertoire TCRs were checked for matches against a reference library of SARS-CoV-2-specific TCRs that had been generated using the MIRA antigen-specificity platform. Breadth was defined as the fraction of unique TCRs that were SARS-CoV-2-associated, and depth was defined as the fraction of total T cells that were SARS-CoV-2-associated. Using the MIRA data, each spike-specific TCR was assigned both to the spike region to which the TCR was reactive and to a CD4 or CD8 class. Log10-transformed breadth and depth values were compared by one-way ANOVA with Sidak's multiple comparisons tests. This immuneACCESS table, as held by TCRdb, lists in-frame sequences with V and J called but not all clones. Of the missing ones, under half trace to an unresolved V gene in checked studies; the others have no known cause. Clone size and V and J calls were adopted from that table, with D and trimming inferred from the DNA. Recorded for this sample are tens of thousands of clones; around four fifths of them occurred a single time. The ten most abundant clones make up roughly 22% of the sample.

This clone was observed a few times. It has no known antigen specificity. Base qualities are missing; no much larger clone stands one base away. The source is an adult in good health. The specimen comprised peripheral blood, sampled on day 0 of MenACWY control vaccination. The chain links TRBV5-5 with TRBJ2-3; possibly the D gene is TRBD1, per 6 matching bases. This receptor has the CDR3 CASSLQGLGTDTQYF. The nucleotide sequence reads TGTGCCAGCAGCTTACAGGGCCTGGGCACAGATACGCAGTATTTT.